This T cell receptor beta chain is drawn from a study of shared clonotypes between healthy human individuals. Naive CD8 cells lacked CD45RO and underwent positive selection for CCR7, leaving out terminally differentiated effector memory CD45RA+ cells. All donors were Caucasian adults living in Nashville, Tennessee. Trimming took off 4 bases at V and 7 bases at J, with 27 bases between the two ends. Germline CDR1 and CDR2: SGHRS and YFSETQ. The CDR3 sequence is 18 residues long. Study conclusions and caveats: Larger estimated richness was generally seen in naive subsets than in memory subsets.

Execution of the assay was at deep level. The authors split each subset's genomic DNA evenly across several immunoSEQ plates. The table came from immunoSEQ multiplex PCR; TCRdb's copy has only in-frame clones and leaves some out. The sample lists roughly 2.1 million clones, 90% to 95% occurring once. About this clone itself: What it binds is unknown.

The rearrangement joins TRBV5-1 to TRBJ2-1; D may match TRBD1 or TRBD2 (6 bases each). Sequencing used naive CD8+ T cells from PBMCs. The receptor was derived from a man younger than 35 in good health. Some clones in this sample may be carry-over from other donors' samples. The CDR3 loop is CASSPRGRGGIQSNEQFF. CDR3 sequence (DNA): TGCGCCAGCAGCCCCCGGGGGCGGGGCGGGATTCAGTCGAATGAGCAGTTCTTC.